This TCR beta chain was identified during a study of blood T cell repertoires in COVID-19. Study background: Donors in the United States, Italy and Spain gave samples during acute or convalescent COVID-19. Sources were T cells, B-cell-depleted T cells, or PBMCs; the material itself was cDNA or gDNA.

In the original processing: Using reference gene primer amplification, nucleated cell counts were estimated. The assay was immunoSEQ multiplex PCR, and TCRdb's table has in-frame clones only and misses some. V, J and clone size are those of that table, while D and trimming were read from the DNA. Here the sample spans under 300,000 clones, around 86% being singletons. CDR1 and CDR2 from the germline V gene are LNHDA and SQIVND (reference sequence). This CDR3 has 14 amino acids. V lost 7 bases to trimming and J lost 4 bases, with 16 bases between them. V gene TRBV19 combines with J gene TRBJ1-1; D not certain. The sequence was collected from a woman in her 40s who had recovered from COVID-19. Input material: peripheral blood. The CDR3 is CASTGTGGATEAFF. The CDR3 DNA sequence: TGTGCCAGTACCGGCACCGGCGGAGCCACTGAAGCTTTCTTT.